This T cell receptor beta chain was sequenced during a study of PD-1 blockade in classical Hodgkin lymphoma. Comment on this clone: Its cognate antigen is unknown.

Measured with immunoSEQ multiplex PCR; TCRdb has only the in-frame clones, and not every one. The sample includes 30,000 to 45,000 clones, 87% of them seen just once. The CDR3 has 15 amino acids. V was shortened by 3 bases and J by 4 bases, with 15 bases between the two germline ends. Per germline, CDR1 MNHNY and CDR2 SVGAGI (reference sequence). All patients relapsed after autologous stem cell transplantation, and brentuximab vedotin exposure varied. Findings of the study overall: By C4D1, diversity of CD4+ TCRs had risen significantly, whereas that of CD8+ TCRs had not. Some patients started nivolumab under 1 year after ASCT, and they were excluded.

The TCR sequence derives from a human donor with classical Hodgkin lymphoma. The specimen comprised peripheral blood mononuclear cells (PBMCs), sampled at baseline. V usage is TRBV6-6 and J usage is TRBJ1-2; possibly TRBD1 for D (5 bases). The CDR3 region is CASSYSPGPRYGYTF. The CDR3 bases are TGTGCCAGCAGTTATTCTCCGGGACCACGCTATGGCTACACCTTC.